These 12 T cell receptor beta chains share one sample of origin, sequenced in a study of blood T cell repertoires in COVID-19. Using immunoSEQ multiplex PCR, the repertoire was profiled, and TCRdb retains in-frame clones only, with some absent. Here the sample spans some 150,000 clones, around 83% being singletons. Sequencing was done on a sample of peripheral blood. Source of these receptors: a woman aged 45-60 years with acute or convalescent COVID-19.

This chain joins TRBV4-3 and TRBJ2-1, with 11 bases lining up with TRBD1. Trimming cost V 2 bases and J 10 bases; bases outside gene matches: 7. The germline V gene has CDR1 LGHNA and CDR2 YSLEER. The CDR3 is made up of 15 amino acids. CDR3 in DNA: TGCGCCAGCAGCCAACTTGGACAGGGGGCCGGGGAGCAGTTCTTC. This sequence encodes CASSQLGQGAGEQFF.

The chain joins TRBV11-2 to TRBJ2-2, with 8 nucleotides matching TRBD2. The V gene end was trimmed by 4 bases and the J gene end by 6 bases; junction bases not matched to a gene: 10. Germline CDR1 is SGHAT and CDR2 is FQNNGV. The CDR3 is 16 amino acids. CDR3 DNA sequence: TGTGCCAGCAGCTCCGGGACTAGTATTTCAGCCGGGGAGCTGTTTTTT. Its protein product is CASSSGTSISAGELFF.

The rearrangement uses TRBV14 and TRBJ1-6; D call uncertain. V was cut by 4 bases and J by 5 bases, with 6 bases left in between. CDR1 and CDR2 from the germline V gene are SGHDN and FVKESK. This CDR3 has 13 amino acids. Here the CDR3 DNA reads TGTGCCAGCAGCCCCTCTCATAATTCACCCCTCCACTTT. Its protein product is CASSPSHNSPLHF.

This rearrangement joins TRBV27 to TRBJ2-3, with a tentative D call TRBD2 (5 bases). Germline V gives CDR1 MNHEY, CDR2 SMNVEV (reference sequence). The CDR3 totals 16 residues. Between the trimmed V and J ends, which lost 3 bases and 1 base, there was a span of 14 bases. The CDR3 sequence is CASSLPPSFGTDTQYF. The DNA of the CDR3 is TGTGCCAGCAGTTTGCCACCTAGCTTCGGCACAGATACGCAGTATTTT.

CDR3 DNA sequence: TGTGCCATCAGTGAGTCGACTAGCGGGGGGGGAAGGTTCTTC. It codes for CAISESTSGGGRFF. The chain is built from TRBV10-3 and TRBJ2-1; 14 nucleotides line up with TRBD2. The CDR3 runs to 14 residues. Trimming removed 0 bases from V and 15 bases from J; junction bases left unmatched: 4. CDR1 is ENHRY, CDR2 SYGVKD, per germline.

The chain joins TRBV19 to TRBJ2-6; D call uncertain. V gave up 1 base and J gave up 0 bases, with 7 bases separating them. The CDR3 runs 16 residues. Germline assignment: CDR1 LNHDA and CDR2 SQIVND (reference sequence). The CDR3 sequence is CASSIVSGSGANVLTF. The CDR3 DNA follows: TGTGCCAGTAGTATAGTCTCCGGCTCTGGGGCCAACGTCCTGACTTTC.

The chain uses TRBV28 and TRBJ1-6; 10 positions agree with TRBD1. Germline CDR1 is MDHEN and CDR2 is SYDVKM. The V segment lost 6 bases and the J segment 6 bases; nucleotides outside the gene matches: 2. The length of the CDR3 is 14 residues. CDR3 protein: CASSWTGGNSPLHF. CDR3 in DNA: TGTGCCAGCAGCTGGACAGGGGGTAATTCACCCCTCCACTTT.

Concerning this clone itself: Additional DNA sequences in this sample encode the identical CDR3. The CDR3 loop is CASSSGTLPYEQYF. CDR3 coding DNA: TGTGCCAGCAGCTCCGGGACACTCCCCTACGAGCAGTACTTC. J is TRBJ2-7 and V is TRBV28; the D gene is possibly TRBD1 (6 bases). Germline CDR1 and CDR2: MDHEN and SYDVKM. CDR3 length equals 14 residues. V dropped 6 bases and J dropped 2 bases, with 14 bases sitting between them.

This clone was detected a few times. The chain couples TRBV10-2 to TRBJ1-1, with unresolved D. Deletions cut 3 bases from V and 7 bases from J, with 18 bases between. The germline gives CDR1 WSHSY, CDR2 SAAADI. The CDR3 loop spans 15 amino acids. CDR3 coding DNA: TGCGCCAGCAGTGATATCGAGGCACTAGAACTTGAAGCTTTCTTT. Encoded protein: CASSDIEALELEAFF.

V and J are TRBV19 and TRBJ1-5; a weak D match, TRBD1 (5 bases). Germline CDR1 is LNHDA and CDR2 is SQIVND (reference sequence). The CDR3 runs 16 residues. The V gene lost 3 bases and the J gene lost 3 bases, with 15 bases spanning the gap. CDR3 coding DNA: TGTGCCAGTAGTATTTTCAGGGCATCCCACAATCAGCCCCAGCATTTT. This translates into CASSIFRASHNQPQHF.

This chain connects TRBV29-1 to TRBJ2-1, with 12 bases matching TRBD2. The junction had 13 bases not matched to a gene; V was cut back by 0 bases and J by 7 bases. This CDR3 contains 18 residues. CDR1 SQVTM and CDR2 ANQGSEA come from the germline V gene. CDR3 bases: TGCAGCGTTGAAGATCTGGGGTTACTAGCGGGGGGCTGGAATGAGCAGTTCTTC. Amino acid sequence: CSVEDLGLLAGGWNEQFF.

The gene calls are TRBV28 and TRBJ2-3; 7 bases fit TRBD2. V shed 3 bases and J 4 bases; nucleotides not matched to a gene: 7. Germline V gene sequence: CDR1 MDHEN, CDR2 SYDVKM. CDR3 length: 15 residues. This chain's CDR3 is CASSFTSVFADTQYF. Here the CDR3 DNA reads TGTGCCAGCAGTTTTACTAGCGTTTTCGCAGATACGCAGTATTTT. The whole variable domain, filled in from reference TRBV28 and TRBJ2-3, reads DVKVTQSSRYLVKRTGEKVFLECVQDMDHENMFWYRQDPGLGLRLIYFSYDVKMKEKGDIPEGYSVSREKKERFSLILESASTNQTSMYLCASSFTSVFADTQYFGPGTRLTVL.